This TCR beta chain originates from a study of shared clonotypes between healthy human individuals. Study findings and constraints: The genetic and exposure-history diversity represented was limited by few donors.

Terminally differentiated effector memory CD45RA+ cells were excluded by CCR7 positive selection of CD45RO-negative cells. When replicate PCRs were run on sorted subsets, they used around 0.2 ug DNA, about 30,000 T cell genomes. Only in-frame clones appear in the TCRdb table, and some are missing; sequencing was by immunoSEQ multiplex PCR. The table has hundreds of thousands of clones, about 92% seen once; the top ten hold around 24%. The CDR3 consists of 15 residues. Germline V lookup: CDR1 SQVTM, CDR2 ANQGSEA. V lost 7 bases and J lost 0, with 17 bases in between. Note on this clone: Its target is not known.

This sequence was found in a man younger than 45 in good health. This rearrangement joins TRBV29-1 to TRBJ2-3, with D unresolved. Material for sequencing was naive CD8+ T cells sorted from blood. This CDR3 reads CSALGIGLSTDTQYF. CDR3 nucleotide sequence: TGCAGCGCCCTAGGAATAGGCCTGAGCACAGATACGCAGTATTTT.